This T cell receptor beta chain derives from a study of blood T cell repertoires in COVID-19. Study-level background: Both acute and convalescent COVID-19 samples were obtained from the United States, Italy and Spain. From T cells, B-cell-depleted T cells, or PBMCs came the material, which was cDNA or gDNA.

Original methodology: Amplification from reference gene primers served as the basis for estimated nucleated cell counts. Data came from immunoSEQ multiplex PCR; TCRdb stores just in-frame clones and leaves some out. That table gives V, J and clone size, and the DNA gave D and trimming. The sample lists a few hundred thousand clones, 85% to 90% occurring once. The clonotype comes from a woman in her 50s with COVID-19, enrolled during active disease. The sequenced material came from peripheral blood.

The CDR3 DNA sequence: TGTGCCAGCAGTGAGATGACGGAGCTAGGCAAAAACATTCAGTACTTC. It yields the protein CASSEMTELGKNIQYF. The genes are TRBV2 and TRBJ2-4; D is unresolved. The CDR3 is 16 residues long. Germline V CDR1 and CDR2: SNHLY, FYNNEI. Trimming stripped 3 bases from V and 3 bases from J, with 15 bases between.